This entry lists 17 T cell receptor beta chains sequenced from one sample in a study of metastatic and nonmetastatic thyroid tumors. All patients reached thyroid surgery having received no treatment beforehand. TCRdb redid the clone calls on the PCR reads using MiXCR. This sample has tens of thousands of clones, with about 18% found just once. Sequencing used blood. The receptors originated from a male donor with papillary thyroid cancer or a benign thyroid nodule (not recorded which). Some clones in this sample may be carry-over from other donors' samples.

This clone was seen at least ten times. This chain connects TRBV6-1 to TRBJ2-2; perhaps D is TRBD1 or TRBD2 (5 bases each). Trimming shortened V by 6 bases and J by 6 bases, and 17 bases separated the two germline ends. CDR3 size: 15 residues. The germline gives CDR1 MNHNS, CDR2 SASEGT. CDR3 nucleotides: TGTGCCAGCAGCAATTTGGGGCTGGGGGCCGGGGAGCTGTTTTTT. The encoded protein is CASSNLGLGAGELFF.

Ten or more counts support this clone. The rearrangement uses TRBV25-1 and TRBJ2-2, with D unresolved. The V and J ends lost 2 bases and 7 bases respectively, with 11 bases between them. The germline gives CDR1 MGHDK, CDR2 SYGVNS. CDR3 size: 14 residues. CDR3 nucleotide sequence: TGTGCCAGCAGTGAAAGGTCCCCTCACGGGGAGCTGTTTTTT. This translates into CASSERSPHGELFF.

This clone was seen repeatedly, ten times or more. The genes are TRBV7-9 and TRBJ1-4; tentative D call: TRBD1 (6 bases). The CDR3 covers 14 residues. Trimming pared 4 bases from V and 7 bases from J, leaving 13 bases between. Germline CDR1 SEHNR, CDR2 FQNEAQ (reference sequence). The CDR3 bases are TGTGCCAGCAGCTCGGGAGGGGGGGGTGAAAAACTGTTTTTT. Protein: CASSSGGGGEKLFF.

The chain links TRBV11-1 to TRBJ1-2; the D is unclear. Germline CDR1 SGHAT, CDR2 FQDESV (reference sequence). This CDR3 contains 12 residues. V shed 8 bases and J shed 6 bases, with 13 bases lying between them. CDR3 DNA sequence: TGTGCCAGCGTCCACAGAGGAGATGGCTACACCTTC. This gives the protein CASVHRGDGYTF.

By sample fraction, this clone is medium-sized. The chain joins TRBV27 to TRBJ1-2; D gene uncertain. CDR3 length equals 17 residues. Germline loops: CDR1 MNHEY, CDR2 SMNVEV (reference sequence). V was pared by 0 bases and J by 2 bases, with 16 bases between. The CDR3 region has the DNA TGTGCCAGCAGTTTATCCCCAGTATCCGAACCCAACTATGGCTACACCTTC. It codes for CASSLSPVSEPNYGYTF.

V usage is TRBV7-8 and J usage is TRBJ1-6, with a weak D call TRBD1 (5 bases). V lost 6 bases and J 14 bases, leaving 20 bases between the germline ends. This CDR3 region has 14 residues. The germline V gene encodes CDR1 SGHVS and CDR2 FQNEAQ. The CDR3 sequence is CASSPGVGGSALHF. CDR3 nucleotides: TGTGCCAGCAGTCCGGGGGTGGGAGGGTCAGCCCTCCACTTT. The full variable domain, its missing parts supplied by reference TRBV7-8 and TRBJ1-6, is GAGVSQSPRYKVAKRGQDVALRCDPISGHVSLFWYQQALGQGPEFLTYFQNEAQLDKSGLPSDRFFAERPEGSVSTLKIQRTQQEDSAVYLCASSPGVGGSALHFGNGTRLTVT.

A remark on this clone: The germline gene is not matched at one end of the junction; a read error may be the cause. As DNA, the CDR3 is TGTGCCATCAGCAACAGGTGGCTGGACACTGAAGCTTTCTTT. Protein product: CAISNRWLDTEAFF. This rearrangement joins TRBV7-2 to TRBJ1-1; possibly TRBD1 for D (5 bases). CDR1 SGHTA and CDR2 FQGNSA come from the germline V gene. CDR3 size: 14 residues.

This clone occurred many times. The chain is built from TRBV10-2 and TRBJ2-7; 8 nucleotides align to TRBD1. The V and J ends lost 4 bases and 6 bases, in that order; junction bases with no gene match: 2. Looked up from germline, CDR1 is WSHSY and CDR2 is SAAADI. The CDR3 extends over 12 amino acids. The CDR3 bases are TGCGCCAGCAGTGTACAGGGGGGCGAGCAGTACTTC. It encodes CASSVQGGEQYF.

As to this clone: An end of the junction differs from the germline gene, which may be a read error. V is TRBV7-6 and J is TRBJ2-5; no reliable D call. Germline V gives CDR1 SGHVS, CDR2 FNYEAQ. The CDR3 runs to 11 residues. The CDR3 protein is CARSDQETQYF. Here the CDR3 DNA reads TGTGCCAGAAGCGACCAAGAGACACAGTACTTC.

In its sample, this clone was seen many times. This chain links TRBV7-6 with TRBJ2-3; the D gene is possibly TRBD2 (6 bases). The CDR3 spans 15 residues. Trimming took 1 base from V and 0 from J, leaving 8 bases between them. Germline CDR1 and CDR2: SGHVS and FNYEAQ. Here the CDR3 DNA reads TGTGCCAGCAGCTTAGACGGGGGAAGCACAGATACGCAGTATTTT. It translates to CASSLDGGSTDTQYF.

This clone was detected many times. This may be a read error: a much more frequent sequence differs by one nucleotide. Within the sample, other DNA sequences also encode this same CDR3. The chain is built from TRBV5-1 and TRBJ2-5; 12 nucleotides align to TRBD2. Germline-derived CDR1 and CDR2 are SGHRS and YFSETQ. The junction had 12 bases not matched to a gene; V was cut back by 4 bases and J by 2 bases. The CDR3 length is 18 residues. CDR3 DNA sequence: TGCGCCAGCAGCAAACCGGGGCTAGCGGGGGGGCCACAAGAGACCCAGTACTTC. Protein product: CASSKPGLAGGPQETQYF.

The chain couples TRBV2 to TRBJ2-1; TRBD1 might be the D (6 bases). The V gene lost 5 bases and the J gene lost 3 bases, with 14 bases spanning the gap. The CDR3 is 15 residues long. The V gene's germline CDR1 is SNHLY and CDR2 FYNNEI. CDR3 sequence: CASSLQGIFYNEQFF. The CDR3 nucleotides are TGTGCCAGCAGTTTGCAGGGGATCTTCTACAATGAGCAGTTCTTC.

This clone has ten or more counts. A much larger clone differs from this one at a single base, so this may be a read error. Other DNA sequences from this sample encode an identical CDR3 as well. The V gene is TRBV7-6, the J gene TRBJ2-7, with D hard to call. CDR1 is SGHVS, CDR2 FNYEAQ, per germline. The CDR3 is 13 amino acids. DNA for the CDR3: TGCGCCAGCAGCTTAGCAGGTTCCTTCGAGCAGTACTTC. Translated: CASSLAGSFEQYF.

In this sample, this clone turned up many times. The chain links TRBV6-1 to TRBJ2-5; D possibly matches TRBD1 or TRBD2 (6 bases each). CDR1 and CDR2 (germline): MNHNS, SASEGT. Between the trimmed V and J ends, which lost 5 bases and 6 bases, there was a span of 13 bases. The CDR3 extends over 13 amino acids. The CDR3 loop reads CASSQLRGQTQYF. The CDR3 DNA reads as TGTGCCAGCAGTCAGCTCCGGGGGCAGACCCAGTACTTC.

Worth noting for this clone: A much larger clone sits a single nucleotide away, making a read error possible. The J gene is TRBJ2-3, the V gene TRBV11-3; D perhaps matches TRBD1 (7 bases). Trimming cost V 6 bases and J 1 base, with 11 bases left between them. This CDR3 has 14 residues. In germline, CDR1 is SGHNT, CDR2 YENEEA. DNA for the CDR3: TGTGCCAGCAGGGGAGGACAGGGCACAGATACGCAGTATTTT. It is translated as CASRGGQGTDTQYF.

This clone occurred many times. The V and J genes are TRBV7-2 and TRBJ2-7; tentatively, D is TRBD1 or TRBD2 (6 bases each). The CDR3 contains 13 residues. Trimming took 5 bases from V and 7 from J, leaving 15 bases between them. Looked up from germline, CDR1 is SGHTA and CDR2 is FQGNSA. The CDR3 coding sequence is TGTGCCAGCAGCGTGGGGGGCAGGGTTGAGCAGTACTTC. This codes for CASSVGGRVEQYF.

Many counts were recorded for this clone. The CDR3 sequence: CASSFRPGDTQYF. CDR3 sequence (DNA): TGCGCCAGCAGCTTTCGGCCAGGAGATACGCAGTATTTT. The chain has TRBV4-1 and TRBJ2-3; no clear D. The V end was cut by 5 bases, the J end by 5 bases, with 11 bases between. Germline V gives CDR1 MGHRA, CDR2 YSYEKL. The CDR3 is 13 residues long.